The 29 T cell receptor beta chains listed next were all sequenced from one sample in a study of blood T cell repertoires in COVID-19. The data were produced by immunoSEQ multiplex PCR, yet TCRdb's version contains in-frame clones alone and is incomplete. The sample holds about 90,000 clones; about 89% are singletons and the top ten take under 3.5%. Sequences were obtained from peripheral blood. These TCRs come from a woman in her 70s with acute or convalescent COVID-19.

V usage is TRBV6-2 or TRBV6-3 and J usage is TRBJ1-2, with 7 bases matching TRBD1. There are 15 residues in the CDR3. Germline V gives CDR1 MNHEY, CDR2 SVGEGT. Germline trimming cut 4 bases from V and 7 bases from J; bases unmatched to any gene: 12. The CDR3 is CASSWAGTGEFGYTF. The CDR3 DNA reads as TGTGCCAGCAGTTGGGCGGGAACAGGGGAGTTTGGCTACACCTTC.

The chain links TRBV6-5 to TRBJ1-2, with 7 bases lining up with TRBD1. Per the germline V gene, CDR1 is MNHEY and CDR2 is SVGAGI. The CDR3 totals 15 residues. J lost 3 bases, V lost 0 bases, and 4 bases had no gene match. The CDR3 coding sequence is TGTGCCAGCAGTTACTCGACGGGACAGTACTATGGCTACACCTTC. It is translated as CASSYSTGQYYGYTF.

The chain carries TRBV6-5 and TRBJ1-2; D gene unclear. The V gene's germline CDR1 is MNHEY and CDR2 SVGAGI. Trimming took 5 bases from V and 6 from J, leaving 13 bases between them. The CDR3 loop spans 13 amino acids. The CDR3 sequence is CASSPDRNDGYTF. DNA of the CDR3: TGTGCCAGCAGTCCAGATCGAAACGATGGCTACACCTTC.

V usage is TRBV12-5 and J usage is TRBJ2-1, with 7 bases that match TRBD2. Germline lookup yields CDR1 LGHNT and CDR2 FRNRAP. This CDR3 contains 17 residues. V lost 2 bases to trimming and J lost 0 bases; unmatched junction nucleotides: 7. The CDR3 region has the DNA TGTGCTAGTGGTTTGTCTTGGGGGGGGAGCTCCTACAATGAGCAGTTCTTC. Amino acid sequence: CASGLSWGGSSYNEQFF.

The genes are TRBV7-9 and TRBJ1-1; D perhaps matches TRBD1 (6 bases). The germline V gene has CDR1 SEHNR and CDR2 FQNEAQ (reference sequence). This CDR3 spans 13 amino acids. V was cut by 3 bases and J by 6 bases, with 11 bases left in between. The CDR3: CASSFLGAAEAFF. In DNA form, the CDR3 reads TGTGCCAGCAGCTTCCTGGGGGCGGCTGAAGCTTTCTTT.

The CDR3 sequence is CASSQEGQGGEKLFF. Written as DNA, the CDR3 is TGTGCCAGCAGCCAAGAAGGTCAGGGGGGTGAAAAACTGTTTTTT. This rearrangement joins TRBV4-2 to TRBJ1-4; 7 bases agree with TRBD1. Germline V gene sequence: CDR1 LGHNA, CDR2 YNFKEQ. The trim removed 0 bases at V and 7 bases at J, leaving 5 bases unmatched. CDR3 length equals 15 residues.

The V call is TRBV5-6, the J call TRBJ1-1; 9 bases align to TRBD1. The CDR3 extends over 16 amino acids. Looked up from germline, CDR1 is SGHDT and CDR2 is YYEEEE. J gave up 5 bases and V 5 bases, and 13 bases lay outside the gene matches. The CDR3 DNA follows: TGTGCCAGCAGGAACAGGGGGCCGAGAGGAGGGACTGAAGCTTTCTTT. Encoded protein: CASRNRGPRGGTEAFF.

Only one count was recorded for this clone. The CDR3 loop reads CASSKTEPTSYEQYF. CDR3 in DNA: TGTGCCAGCAGTAAAACAGAACCGACCTCCTACGAGCAGTACTTC. The gene calls are TRBV27 and TRBJ2-7; D call uncertain. Trimming removed 5 bases at V and 0 bases at J, with 14 bases between. Germline loops: CDR1 MNHEY, CDR2 SMNVEV (reference sequence). The CDR3 contains 15 residues.

The chain combines TRBV19 with TRBJ2-2, with D maybe TRBD1 (6 bases). The germline V gene encodes CDR1 LNHDA and CDR2 SQIVND (reference sequence). The ends were cut back, 0 bases at V and 2 bases at J, with 7 bases in the middle. CDR3 length: 15 amino acids. The CDR3 is CASSIDRGNTGELFF. The CDR3 coding sequence is TGTGCCAGTAGTATAGACAGGGGAAACACCGGGGAGCTGTTTTTT.

The CDR3 coding sequence is TGCGCCAGCAGTATTAGCGGGATGAACAATGAGCAGTTCTTC. It codes for CASSISGMNNEQFF. The V and J genes are TRBV5-1 and TRBJ2-1; 8 bases are shared with TRBD2. V dropped 5 bases and J dropped 5; count of bases not matched to a gene: 6. In germline, CDR1 is SGHRS, CDR2 YFSETQ. This CDR3 spans 14 amino acids.

The chain employs TRBV10-1 and TRBJ1-6; 8 positions match TRBD1. CDR1 and CDR2 (germline): WNHNN, SYGVQD (reference sequence). The junction had 0 bases not matched to a gene; V was cut back by 4 bases and J by 7 bases. The CDR3 runs 13 residues. The CDR3, as DNA: TGCGCCAGCAGTGGGACAGGGAATTCACCCCTCCACTTT. Translation gives CASSGTGNSPLHF.

The chain links TRBV28 to TRBJ1-1, with D uncertain. The CDR3 has 15 amino acids. The V and J ends lost 6 bases and 5 bases respectively, with 19 bases between them. The germline CDR1 and CDR2 sequences are MDHEN and SYDVKM. In DNA form, the CDR3 reads TGTGCCAGCAGCCCTACTAATGGGTTGGCGACTGAAGCTTTCTTT. This codes for CASSPTNGLATEAFF.

The chain joins TRBV2 to TRBJ2-7; perhaps TRBD2 as D (5 bases). The CDR3 totals 12 residues. CDR1 SNHLY and CDR2 FYNNEI come from the germline V gene. V gave up 11 bases and J gave up 6 bases, with 17 bases separating them. CDR3 bases: TGTGCCGGTACGGGGATCTACGGCGAGCAGTACTTC. Its protein is CAGTGIYGEQYF. The whole variable domain, filled in from reference TRBV2 and TRBJ2-7, reads EPEVTQTPSHQVTQMGQEVILRCVPISNHLYFYWYRQILGQKVEFLVSFYNNEISEKSEIFDDQFSVERPDGSNFTLKIRSTKLEDSAMYFCAGTGIYGEQYFGPGTRLTVT.

The chain has TRBV25-1 and TRBJ2-2, with D tentatively TRBD2 (5 bases). The ends were cut back, 3 bases at V and 4 bases at J, with 21 bases in the middle. This CDR3 has 18 amino acids. Germline values: CDR1 MGHDK, CDR2 SYGVNS. The CDR3 DNA reads as TGTGCCAGCAGTGAGGATCCAGCGGTGGTTTTGGGCACCGGGGAGCTGTTTTTT. As protein: CASSEDPAVVLGTGELFF. Combining the CDR3 with reference TRBV25-1 and TRBJ2-2 gives the whole variable domain EADIYQTPRYLVIGTGKKITLECSQTMGHDKMYWYQQDPGMELHLIHYSYGVNSTEKGDLSSESTVSRIRTEHFPLTLESARPSHTSQYLCASSEDPAVVLGTGELFFGEGSRLTVL.

About this clone itself: Its ends do not fully match the called genes, so a read error is possible. This rearrangement joins TRBV4-2 to TRBJ2-1; D gene uncertain. The CDR3 has 16 amino acids. The germline gives CDR1 LGHNA, CDR2 YNFKEQ. The CDR3 DNA reads TGTGCCAGCAGCAAAGAGCTAAAGAGCTCCTACAATGAGCAGTTCTTC. Its protein is CASSKELKSSYNEQFF.

The chain links TRBV19 to TRBJ2-1, with TRBD2 identical over 8 bases. Looked up from germline, CDR1 is LNHDA and CDR2 is SQIVND (reference sequence). V lost 3 bases to trimming and J lost 4 bases; unmatched junction nucleotides: 8. This CDR3 spans 16 amino acids. CDR3 region: CASSITRGGQYNEQFF. In DNA, the CDR3 is TGTGCCAGTAGTATCACCCGGGGGGGCCAGTACAATGAGCAGTTCTTC.

CDR3 sequence (DNA): TGTGCCACCACCCCGGGCGGGGGTCATGGAGAGACCCAGTACTTC. This translates into CATTPGGGHGETQYF. The rearrangement joins TRBV6-2 or TRBV6-3 to TRBJ2-5; 7 positions match TRBD2. The CDR3 has 15 amino acids. With 10 bases clipped from V and 4 bases from J, the junction kept 15 bases outside the gene matches. Looked up from germline, CDR1 is MNHEY and CDR2 is SVGEGT.

The chain carries TRBV9 and TRBJ2-1, with 13 positions matching TRBD2. This CDR3 spans 15 amino acids. Germline loops: CDR1 SGDLS, CDR2 YYNGEE. Germline trimming cut 1 base from V and 10 bases from J; bases unmatched to any gene: 5. The CDR3 DNA is TGTGCCAGCAGCGTAACTAGCGGGGGGGCCCTCGAGCAGTTCTTC. It yields the protein CASSVTSGGALEQFF.

This chain uses TRBV24-1 with TRBJ1-5; 9 bases are shared with TRBD1. The germline CDR1 and CDR2 sequences are KGHDR and SFDVKD. V lost 9 bases, J lost 7 bases, and 12 bases stayed unmatched. This CDR3 is built from 15 residues. CDR3: CATSARGQGGQPQHF. CDR3 DNA sequence: TGTGCCACCTCAGCCCGGGGACAGGGTGGACAGCCCCAGCATTTT.

The chain carries TRBV6-2 or TRBV6-3 and TRBJ2-2; 8 bases align to TRBD1. Unmatched junction bases numbered 5, after V lost 4 bases and J lost 4 bases. Germline assignment: CDR1 MNHEY and CDR2 SVGEGT. CDR3 length: 15 amino acids. CDR3 in DNA: TGTGCCAGCAGTTTTGGGACAGGTCGCACCGGGGAGCTGTTTTTT. Amino acid sequence: CASSFGTGRTGELFF.

This clone was seen a handful of times. The genes are TRBV3-1 (or the pseudogene TRBV3-2) and TRBJ1-2, with D perhaps matching TRBD1 (6 bases). The CDR3 loop spans 13 amino acids. Germline CDR1 reads LGHDT; CDR2 reads YNNKEL (reference sequence). Trimming took off 4 bases at V and 4 bases at J, with 10 bases between the two ends. The CDR3 nucleotides are TGTGCCAGCAGCCTTACAGGGAGCTATGGCTACACCTTC. It yields the protein CASSLTGSYGYTF.

The rearrangement uses TRBV28 and TRBJ1-1, with D uncertain. V shed 3 bases and J shed 5 bases, with 16 bases lying between them. Germline V gene data show CDR1 as MDHEN and CDR2 as SYDVKM. The CDR3 contains 15 residues. The DNA of the CDR3 is TGTGCCAGCAGTTTTGAGCCCCCCAAGCGGACTGAAGCTTTCTTT. Its translation is CASSFEPPKRTEAFF.

The CDR3 here is CASGLVRGMNTEAFF. CDR3 DNA sequence: TGTGCTAGTGGTTTGGTTCGGGGTATGAACACTGAAGCTTTCTTT. V and J are TRBV12-5 and TRBJ1-1; D is unresolved. Per germline, CDR1 LGHNT and CDR2 FRNRAP. This CDR3 region has 15 residues. V lost 0 bases and J lost 0, with 8 bases in between.

V usage is TRBV2 and J usage is TRBJ2-7; TRBD2 agrees at 12 bases. From germline, CDR1 is SNHLY and CDR2 FYNNEI. Trimming cost V 10 bases and J 0 bases; bases outside gene matches: 16. The CDR3 loop spans 18 amino acids. The CDR3 DNA is TGTGCCAACCTATACACCGGGACTAGCGGGTACCTCTCCTACGAGCAGTACTTC. Its translation: CANLYTGTSGYLSYEQYF.

The chain employs TRBV18 and TRBJ2-7; D may be TRBD1 (6 bases). This CDR3 contains 15 residues. V gave up 3 bases and J gave up 3 bases, with 15 bases separating them. Per germline, CDR1 KGHSH and CDR2 LQKENI. The DNA of the CDR3 is TGTGCCAGCTCACCCCAGGGGCACGGGAACTACGAGCAGTACTTC. Translation: CASSPQGHGNYEQYF.

CDR3 nucleotides: TGTGCCAGCAGCTTGTTTTTAGGGGAGGATATGAATTCACCCCTCCACTTT. Protein product: CASSLFLGEDMNSPLHF. This chain uses TRBV5-8 with TRBJ1-6; D might be TRBD1 (5 bases). Germline V lookup: CDR1 SGHTS, CDR2 YDEGEE. The CDR3 spans 17 residues. V was shortened by 1 base and J by 7 bases, with 18 bases between the two germline ends.

This clone has just one count. V and J are TRBV19 and TRBJ2-5, with D possibly being TRBD2 (5 bases). Per the germline V gene, CDR1 is LNHDA and CDR2 is SQIVND (reference sequence). The CDR3 has 16 residues. Trimming removed 5 bases at V and 5 bases at J, with 21 bases between. This CDR3 reads CASSLSGSGRGETQYF. For the CDR3, the DNA is TGTGCCAGTAGTCTTTCCGGCTCAGGCCGAGGGGAGACCCAGTACTTC.

CDR3 in amino acids: CASSLAAQGTYEQYF. The CDR3 nucleotides are TGTGCCAGCAGCTTGGCCGCTCAGGGAACCTACGAGCAGTACTTC. V and J are TRBV5-5 and TRBJ2-7; D might be TRBD1 (5 bases). CDR1 and CDR2 from the germline V gene are SGHKS and YYEKEE (reference sequence). This CDR3 has 15 residues. Trimming left V 0 bases short and J 2 bases short, with 12 bases between.

The chain employs TRBV5-4 and TRBJ1-2; D is unclear. The CDR3 has 14 residues. The ends were cut back, 0 bases at V and 4 bases at J, with 10 bases in the middle. The germline V gene has CDR1 SGHNT and CDR2 YYREEE (reference sequence). CDR3 protein: CASSLGEGTYGYTF. CDR3 in DNA: TGTGCCAGCAGCTTGGGGGAGGGCACCTATGGCTACACCTTC.